This T cell receptor (beta chain) derives from a study of cytotoxic CD8 clonotypes in ibrutinib-treated CLL. Study-wide context: The patients comprised some twelve relapsed/refractory and roughly 15 treatment-naive cases, around 18 IGHV unmutated.

Libraries were prepared by immunoSEQ multiplex PCR; TCRdb keeps only in-frame clonotypes and omits some of them. The data show almost 250,000 clones, 70% seen once. This clone was detected a few times. Per germline, CDR1 LNHDA and CDR2 SQIVND (reference sequence). There are 12 residues in the CDR3. Trimming shortened V by 9 bases and J by 9 bases, and 14 bases separated the two germline ends. The receptor's source is a human donor with chronic lymphocytic leukemia. The sample here was PBMCs, taken after 24 months of ibrutinib treatment. V is TRBV19 and J is TRBJ2-2; no firm D call. CDR3 protein: CASPLPPRELFF. The CDR3 nucleotides are TGTGCCAGCCCCTTGCCCCCTAGGGAGCTGTTTTTT.